The entry below gives a single T cell receptor beta chain sequence along with its context. These data originate in a study of circulating and synovial CD4+ cells in juvenile arthritis. Profiling relied on immunoSEQ multiplex PCR, and the TCRdb table lists in-frame clones only, not all of them. This sample has under 35,000 clones, with about 95% found just once. Germline lookup yields CDR1 SEHNR and CDR2 FQNEAQ (reference sequence). The CDR3 contains 15 residues. J lost 7 bases, V lost 5 bases, and 4 bases had no gene match. Sequencing was done on a sample of CD4+ T cells from blood. The clonotype originates from a human donor with juvenile idiopathic arthritis. The rearrangement uses TRBV7-9 and TRBJ2-1; 14 bases match TRBD2. CDR3 nucleotide sequence: TGTGCCAGCAGCCCACGACTAGCGGGGGGGAATGAGCAGTTCTTC. It translates to CASSPRLAGGNEQFF.